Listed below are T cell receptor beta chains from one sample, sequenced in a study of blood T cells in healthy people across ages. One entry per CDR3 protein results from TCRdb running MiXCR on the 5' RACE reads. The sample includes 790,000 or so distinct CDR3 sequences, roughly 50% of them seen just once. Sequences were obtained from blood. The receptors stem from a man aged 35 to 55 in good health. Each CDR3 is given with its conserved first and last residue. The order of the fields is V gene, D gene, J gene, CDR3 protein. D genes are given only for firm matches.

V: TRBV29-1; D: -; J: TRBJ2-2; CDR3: CSVDLLTGELFF
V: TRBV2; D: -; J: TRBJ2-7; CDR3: CASRINKQAGTLEQYF
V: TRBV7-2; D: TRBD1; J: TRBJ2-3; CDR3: CASSTRRTGGSADTQYF
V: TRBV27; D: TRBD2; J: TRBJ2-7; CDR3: CASSPTSGAEQYF
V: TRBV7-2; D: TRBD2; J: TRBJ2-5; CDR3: CASSPRIAGYQETQYF
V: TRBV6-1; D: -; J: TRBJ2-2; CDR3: CASSEGGEAGELFF
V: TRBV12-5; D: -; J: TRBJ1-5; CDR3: CASAWEADQPQHF
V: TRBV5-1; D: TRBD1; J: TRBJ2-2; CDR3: CASSYSTGPSNTGELFF
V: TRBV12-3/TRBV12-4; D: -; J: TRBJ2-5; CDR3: CANSPVTGPETQYF
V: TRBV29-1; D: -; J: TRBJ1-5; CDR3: CSVAGVDQPQHF
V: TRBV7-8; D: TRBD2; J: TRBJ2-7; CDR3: CASSSPSGSSYEQYF
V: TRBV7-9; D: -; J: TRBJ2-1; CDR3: CASGGAGNNEQFF
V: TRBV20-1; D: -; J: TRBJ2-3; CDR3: CSASPWTAGTDTQYF
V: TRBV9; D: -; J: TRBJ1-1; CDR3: CASSTGLAVTEAFF
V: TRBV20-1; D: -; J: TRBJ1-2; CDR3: CSANPIGGYGYTF
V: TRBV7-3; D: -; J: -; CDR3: CAGSLNQNIQYF
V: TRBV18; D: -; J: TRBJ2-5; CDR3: CASSPPVAETQYF
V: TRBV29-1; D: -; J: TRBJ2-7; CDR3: CSVETAPAEQYF